The 32 T cell receptor beta chains listed next were all sequenced from one sample in a study of graft-versus-host responses after intestinal transplantation. Only in-frame clones appear in the TCRdb table, and some are missing; sequencing was by immunoSEQ multiplex PCR. Of 150,000 or so clones detected, 85% to 95% appear once; the ten largest clones hold approximately 0.2%. Antigen specificity for these receptors is unknown. The sample here was unstimulated CD4+ T cells sorted from spleen or lymph node cells, taken before intestinal transplant. These receptors were obtained from a human donor who received an intestinal transplant.

This clone was detected only once. This rearrangement joins TRBV28 to TRBJ1-2, with D unresolved. Germline values: CDR1 MDHEN, CDR2 SYDVKM. Trimming pared 10 bases from V and 4 bases from J, leaving 7 bases between. This CDR3 is 10 amino acids long. The CDR3 loop reads CATRFYGYTF. The CDR3 DNA reads TGTGCCACCCGATTCTATGGCTACACCTTC.

This chain uses TRBV10-3 with TRBJ1-5; D is perhaps TRBD1 (5 bases). Germline V CDR1 and CDR2: ENHRY, SYGVKD. V lost 8 bases and J lost 6, with 11 bases in between. This CDR3 is 12 amino acids long. CDR3 DNA sequence: TGTGCCATCGGAGGGGAAAGTCAGCCCCAGCATTTT. Its translation: CAIGGESQPQHF.

The rearrangement uses TRBV6-1 and TRBJ2-5; D might be TRBD1 (5 bases). Germline CDR1 reads MNHNS; CDR2 reads SASEGT. The CDR3 totals 12 residues. The V gene lost 8 bases and the J gene lost 3 bases, with 10 bases spanning the gap. This CDR3 reads CASLQEKETQYF. The CDR3 DNA reads as TGTGCCAGCTTACAGGAGAAAGAGACCCAGTACTTC.

The chain combines TRBV4-3 with TRBJ1-5; D gene unclear. The CDR3 sequence is 15 residues long. Germline V gene data show CDR1 as LGHNA and CDR2 as YSLEER. Trimming took 0 bases from V and 0 from J, leaving 6 bases between them. The DNA for the CDR3 is TGCGCCAGCAGCCAAGAAGTACATAGCAATCAGCCCCAGCATTTT. This codes for CASSQEVHSNQPQHF.

CDR3 in DNA: TGCGCCAGCACTAACCAGTGGACAGGGGCGAACACCGGGGAGCTGTTTTTT. This gives the protein CASTNQWTGANTGELFF. The gene calls are TRBV5-1 and TRBJ2-2; 9 positions agree with TRBD1. The CDR3 sequence is 17 residues long. Germline lookup yields CDR1 SGHRS and CDR2 YFSETQ. With V trimmed by 6 bases and J by 0 bases, 9 bases remained unmatched.

The CDR3 protein is CASSQGASGSTETQYF. As DNA, the CDR3 is TGCGCCAGCAGCCAAGGAGCTAGCGGGAGCACAGAGACCCAGTACTTC. This chain links TRBV4-3 with TRBJ2-5; TRBD2 agrees at 10 bases. The CDR3 length is 16 residues. Trimming at V came to 1 base and at J to 4 bases, leaving 6 bases not matched to a gene. CDR1 is LGHNA, CDR2 YSLEER, per germline.

The chain joins TRBV30 to TRBJ1-5; 7 bases match TRBD1. The V gene end was trimmed by 0 bases and the J gene end by 5 bases; junction bases not matched to a gene: 4. Germline V gene sequence: CDR1 GTSNPN, CDR2 SVGIG (reference sequence). The CDR3 spans 14 residues. CDR3 protein: CAWSVTRGDQPQHF. CDR3 DNA: TGTGCCTGGAGTGTAACCAGGGGGGATCAGCCCCAGCATTTT.

The J gene is TRBJ1-3, the V gene TRBV7-3, with D hard to call. There are 15 residues in the CDR3. V lost 1 base and J lost 0, with 7 bases in between. Germline lookup yields CDR1 SGHTA and CDR2 FQGTGA. The CDR3 here is CASSLNGPSGNTIYF. The CDR3 DNA reads TGTGCCAGCAGCTTAAACGGTCCCTCTGGAAACACCATATATTTT.

This chain joins TRBV28 and TRBJ1-3, with D perhaps TRBD1 (5 bases). V lost 1 base, J lost 2 bases, and 6 bases lay in between. The CDR3 sequence is 14 residues long. CDR1 and CDR2 (germline): MDHEN, SYDVKM. Here the CDR3 DNA reads TGTGCCAGCAGTTTATCAGGGACTGGAAACACCATATATTTT. This encodes CASSLSGTGNTIYF.

J is TRBJ2-5 and V is TRBV11-2, with 8 bases that match TRBD2. J was trimmed by 2 bases and V by 1 base; bases with no gene match: 0. There are 14 residues in the CDR3. In germline, CDR1 is SGHAT, CDR2 FQNNGV. For the CDR3, the DNA is TGTGCCAGCAGCTTAGCGGGAGGGCAAGAGACCCAGTACTTC. It is translated as CASSLAGGQETQYF.

CDR3 nucleotides: TGTGCCAGCAGCTTGGGCGGTAGCGGGAGCTTGATCAATGAGCAGTTCTTC. Protein product: CASSLGGSGSLINEQFF. V gene TRBV5-5 combines with J gene TRBJ2-1; TRBD2 aligns across 9 bases. The germline CDR1 and CDR2 sequences are SGHKS and YYEKEE (reference sequence). The CDR3 covers 17 residues. Unmatched junction bases numbered 10, after V lost 0 bases and J lost 6 bases.

The CDR3 loop is CASSYSHLTSGNTIYF. In DNA form, the CDR3 reads TGTGCCAGCAGTTACTCACACTTAACCTCTGGAAACACCATATATTTT. V is TRBV6-5 and J is TRBJ1-3; D is undetermined. Germline values: CDR1 MNHEY, CDR2 SVGAGI. Deletions cut 0 bases from V and 0 bases from J, with 9 bases between. The CDR3 is 16 residues long.

CDR3 sequence (DNA): TGCGCCAGCAGCCAGGGGTTGGGTGACACTGAAGCTTTCTTT. This gives the protein CASSQGLGDTEAFF. This rearrangement joins TRBV5-1 to TRBJ1-1; the D gene is possibly TRBD1 (6 bases). The CDR3 covers 14 residues. Deletions cut 4 bases from V and 3 bases from J, with 13 bases between. Germline V gene lookup returns CDR1 SGHRS and CDR2 YFSETQ.

The genes are TRBV19 and TRBJ2-7, with D possibly matching TRBD1 (6 bases). CDR3 length: 15 residues. V was trimmed by 5 bases and J by 0 bases, leaving 14 bases between them. Looked up from germline, CDR1 is LNHDA and CDR2 is SQIVND (reference sequence). The CDR3 loop reads CASSSSEGVSYEQYF. The CDR3 nucleotides read TGTGCCAGTAGTTCCAGCGAGGGGGTCTCCTACGAGCAGTACTTC.

The V call is TRBV5-1, the J call TRBJ1-4; D possibly corresponds to TRBD1 (5 bases). V lost 5 bases, J lost 0 bases, and 8 bases lay in between. Germline CDR1 and CDR2: SGHRS and YFSETQ. CDR3 length equals 14 residues. The DNA for the CDR3 is TGCGCCAGCAGAAGAGGGGCAACTAATGAAAAACTGTTTTTT. Translated: CASRRGATNEKLFF.

The DNA for the CDR3 is TGTGCCAGCAGCACTAGATTCCTCTCCTACAATGAGCAGTTCTTC. Translated: CASSTRFLSYNEQFF. The V call is TRBV11-3, the J call TRBJ2-1; perhaps TRBD2 as D (5 bases). The length of the CDR3 is 15 residues. CDR1 is SGHNT and CDR2 is YENEEA in the germline V gene. Trimming took off 5 bases at V and 0 bases at J, with 11 bases between the two ends.

This chain connects TRBV11-2 to TRBJ2-1, with TRBD2 matching over 8 bases. The V gene end was trimmed by 0 bases and the J gene end by 6 bases; junction bases not matched to a gene: 16. The CDR3 contains 19 residues. Germline-derived CDR1 and CDR2 are SGHAT and FQNNGV. In DNA, the CDR3 is TGTGCCAGCAGCTTAGATCTTAGCGGGGTATCCCGTCCGGCCAATGAGCAGTTCTTC. Its translation is CASSLDLSGVSRPANEQFF.

The chain links TRBV2 to TRBJ2-7, with TRBD1 as a possible D gene (6 bases). The CDR3 loop spans 14 amino acids. Germline V gene sequence: CDR1 SNHLY, CDR2 FYNNEI. V lost 6 bases, J lost 5 bases, and 17 bases lay in between. In nucleotides, the CDR3 is TGTGCCAGCAGCAGGGAGCAGGGGAACAACGAGCAGTACTTC. Amino acid sequence: CASSREQGNNEQYF.

This clone appeared once. Compared with germline, one end of the junction differs, possibly owing to a read error. The J gene is TRBJ2-7, the V gene TRBV15; the D is unclear. Germline V gene sequence: CDR1 LNHNV, CDR2 YYDKDF (reference sequence). The CDR3 contains 12 residues. The CDR3 spells CATSRDAYEQHF. The CDR3 region has the DNA TGTGCCACCAGCAGAGATGCGTACGAGCAGCACTTC.

V is TRBV28 and J is TRBJ2-7; 9 nucleotides line up with TRBD2. CDR1 and CDR2 (germline): MDHEN, SYDVKM. Trimming at V came to 5 bases and at J to 1 base, leaving 6 bases not matched to a gene. The CDR3 has 15 amino acids. This CDR3 is CASSPTSGPSYEQYF. CDR3 DNA: TGTGCCAGCAGTCCCACTAGCGGGCCTTCCTACGAGCAGTACTTC.

The chain has TRBV10-3 and TRBJ2-1; D perhaps matches TRBD2 (6 bases). CDR3 length equals 14 residues. Germline CDR1 ENHRY, CDR2 SYGVKD. Trimming cost V 6 bases and J 0 bases, with 9 bases left between them. CDR3 nucleotide sequence: TGTGCCATCAGGCGGGAAATCTCCTACAATGAGCAGTTCTTC. This codes for CAIRREISYNEQFF.

V is TRBV11-2 and J is TRBJ2-7, with D maybe TRBD2 (6 bases). This CDR3 contains 12 residues. Germline V gene lookup returns CDR1 SGHAT and CDR2 FQNNGV. V was shortened by 3 bases and J by 5 bases, with 8 bases between the two germline ends. The CDR3 sequence: CASSFAGNEQYF. In DNA, the CDR3 is TGTGCCAGCAGCTTCGCGGGGAACGAGCAGTACTTC. Filled out from reference TRBV11-2 and TRBJ2-7, the complete variable domain reads EAGVAQSPRYKIIEKRQSVAFWCNPISGHATLYWYQQILGQGPKLLIQFQNNGVVDDSQLPKDRFSAERLKGVDSTLKIQPAKLEDSAVYLCASSFAGNEQYFGPGTRLTVT.

The chain employs TRBV25-1 and TRBJ1-4; 8 bases match TRBD1. The germline V gene encodes CDR1 MGHDK and CDR2 SYGVNS. This CDR3 has 16 amino acids. V was clipped by 0 bases and J by 6 bases; unmatched bases: 6. CDR3 DNA: TGTGCCAGCAGTGAATATCGGACAGGGCTGGATGAAAAACTGTTTTTT. It specifies CASSEYRTGLDEKLFF.

This chain links TRBV30 with TRBJ2-1, with a weak D call TRBD2 (6 bases). The CDR3 runs 13 residues. Trimming removed 5 bases from V and 0 bases from J, with 8 bases in between. Germline V lookup: CDR1 GTSNPN, CDR2 SVGIG (reference sequence). DNA of the CDR3: TGTGCCTGGGGAGGGAGCTCCTACAATGAGCAGTTCTTC. It specifies CAWGGSSYNEQFF. The whole variable domain, remainder taken from reference TRBV30 and TRBJ2-1, is SQTIHQWPATLVQPVGSPLSLECTVEGTSNPNLYWYRQAAGRGLQLLFYSVGIGQISSEVPQNLSASRPQDRQFILSSKKLLLSDSGFYLCAWGGSSYNEQFFGPGTRLTVL.

This rearrangement joins TRBV28 to TRBJ2-7, with 9 bases matching TRBD2. Unmatched junction bases numbered 5, after V lost 5 bases and J lost 0 bases. The CDR3 length is 15 residues. Per germline, CDR1 MDHEN and CDR2 SYDVKM. Here the CDR3 DNA reads TGTGCCAGCAGTCGAGCTAGCGGGGTCTCCTACGAGCAGTACTTC. Translated: CASSRASGVSYEQYF.

V is TRBV7-6 and J is TRBJ2-3; 7 bases map to TRBD1. The length of the CDR3 is 16 residues. The germline V gene has CDR1 SGHVS and CDR2 FNYEAQ. V shed 0 bases and J 4 bases; nucleotides not matched to a gene: 7. The CDR3 DNA reads as TGTGCCAGCAGCTTAGCGCGGTTGCAGGGGGCAGATACGCAGTATTTT. It codes for CASSLARLQGADTQYF.

This clone came up once. The rearrangement uses TRBV30 and TRBJ2-3, with TRBD2 matching over 12 bases. J lost 3 bases, V lost 0 bases, and 1 base had no gene match. Germline CDR1 GTSNPN, CDR2 SVGIG (reference sequence). CDR3 length: 15 residues. The CDR3 region is CAWSVGTSGTDTQYF. Here the CDR3 DNA reads TGTGCCTGGAGTGTAGGGACTAGCGGGACAGATACGCAGTATTTT.

The rearrangement joins TRBV28 to TRBJ1-5; TRBD1 matches at 8 bases. The CDR3 covers 15 residues. J was trimmed by 4 bases and V by 3 bases; bases with no gene match: 5. Germline CDR1 is MDHEN and CDR2 is SYDVKM. The CDR3 region is CASSFPGQENQPQHF. The CDR3 coding sequence is TGTGCCAGCAGTTTCCCGGGACAGGAGAATCAGCCCCAGCATTTT.

The CDR3 region has the DNA TGTGCCAGCTTTTCGGGGAACACTGAAGCTTTCTTT. It encodes CASFSGNTEAFF. V is TRBV28 and J is TRBJ1-1; D is unclear. V gave up 8 bases and J gave up 1 base, with 8 bases separating them. Per germline, CDR1 MDHEN and CDR2 SYDVKM. The CDR3 is 12 amino acids.

The chain has TRBV7-2 and TRBJ2-3; D is perhaps TRBD1 (5 bases). The CDR3 sequence is 15 residues long. Germline assignment: CDR1 SGHTA and CDR2 FQGNSA. V was pared by 5 bases and J by 1 base, with 13 bases between. The DNA for the CDR3 is TGTGCCAGCAGCATACCAGGGCCCCGCACAGATACGCAGTATTTT. It translates to CASSIPGPRTDTQYF.

This sequence joins TRBV4-2 and TRBJ2-5, with TRBD2 matching 12 bases. Germline V gene sequence: CDR1 LGHNA, CDR2 YNFKEQ. This CDR3 contains 17 residues. J lost 2 bases, V lost 6 bases, and 10 bases had no gene match. CDR3 DNA sequence: TGTGCCAGCAGGATCGGACTAGCGGGGTCATCTCAAGAGACCCAGTACTTC. This sequence encodes CASRIGLAGSSQETQYF.

The rearrangement joins TRBV9 to TRBJ2-4, with 7 nucleotides matching TRBD2. This CDR3 has 16 amino acids. Germline trimming cut 0 bases from V and 2 bases from J; bases unmatched to any gene: 5. The V gene's germline CDR1 is SGDLS and CDR2 YYNGEE. The CDR3 DNA sequence: TGTGCCAGCAGCGTAGGGGCGGGAGTACCCAAAAACATTCAGTACTTC. Its protein is CASSVGAGVPKNIQYF.